This T cell receptor (beta chain) was sequenced in a study of blood T cell repertoires in COVID-19. In the authors' methods: By means of reference gene primer amplification, nucleated cell counts were estimated. Method: immunoSEQ multiplex PCR; TCRdb's copy keeps in-frame clones and lacks some. For V, J and clone size, that table is used; D and trimming come from the DNA. The table has about 70,000 clones, 75% to 90% seen once. The J segment lost 1 base and the V segment lost 6 bases, leaving 9 bases of the junction unmatched. The V gene's germline CDR1 is SQVTM and CDR2 ANQGSEA. This CDR3 is 15 amino acids long.

The rearrangement links TRBV29-1 to TRBJ2-5; 9 bases map to TRBD2. The sequence derives from a human donor in a cohort sampled during active COVID-19. Sequenced material: peripheral blood. CDR3 DNA sequence: TGCAGCGTCCCACCGGGGCGGGGGGGCCAAGAGACCCAGTACTTC. This gives the protein CSVPPGRGGQETQYF.